Presented here are 30 T cell receptor beta chains from one specimen sequenced in a study of shared clonotypes between healthy human individuals. The table came from immunoSEQ multiplex PCR; TCRdb's copy has only in-frame clones and leaves some out. The sample lists 2 million to 2.5 million clones; 80% to 95% were seen once. Sequenced input: naive CD4+ T cells from PBMCs. Sample subset: CD45RA+ positively selected. The receptors were sampled from a man in his late teens or twenties in good health. Some clones in this sample may be carry-over from other donors' samples.

This rearrangement joins TRBV7-8 to TRBJ2-7, with 9 positions matching TRBD1. CDR3 length equals 14 residues. Germline assignment: CDR1 SGHVS and CDR2 FQNEAQ. With V trimmed by 2 bases and J by 5 bases, 4 bases remained unmatched. CDR3 bases: TGTGCCAGCAGCTTACGACAGGGGGAGGACGAGCAGTACTTC. Its protein is CASSLRQGEDEQYF.

CDR3 in DNA: TGTGCCAGCAGCCGATCACAGGGAGACTATGGCTACACCTTC. It yields the protein CASSRSQGDYGYTF. The chain has TRBV4-2 and TRBJ1-2; TRBD1 might be the D (6 bases). The CDR3 spans 14 residues. Trimming took 4 bases from V and 3 from J, leaving 12 bases between them. Germline V gene lookup returns CDR1 LGHNA and CDR2 YNFKEQ.

V gene TRBV28 combines with J gene TRBJ2-7, with 7 positions matching TRBD1. V was pared by 6 bases and J by 2 bases, with 7 bases of the junction left unmatched. The germline V gene has CDR1 MDHEN and CDR2 SYDVKM. The CDR3 runs 14 residues. DNA of the CDR3: TGTGCCAGCAGGACAGGGTTAGGAGCCTACGAGCAGTACTTC. Its protein is CASRTGLGAYEQYF.

The rearrangement joins TRBV4-3 to TRBJ1-4, with unresolved D. The CDR3 runs to 12 residues. Trimming left V 0 bases short and J 7 bases short, with 3 bases between. Germline CDR1 LGHNA, CDR2 YSLEER. In nucleotides, the CDR3 is TGCGCCAGCAGCCAAGATGGTGAAAAACTGTTTTTT. Translating gives CASSQDGEKLFF.

The chain employs TRBV4-1 and TRBJ1-5; a weak D match, TRBD1 (5 bases). V was cut by 1 base and J by 0 bases, with 10 bases left in between. The CDR3 runs to 16 residues. In germline, CDR1 is MGHRA, CDR2 YSYEKL. CDR3 sequence (DNA): TGCGCCAGCAGCCAAGGGGGAACAGGTAGCAATCAGCCCCAGCATTTT. It codes for CASSQGGTGSNQPQHF.

This rearrangement joins TRBV6-5 to TRBJ2-7, with 8 bases lining up with TRBD1. The CDR3 length is 15 residues. The ends lost 5 bases at V and 2 bases at J; junction bases unmatched: 8. Per the germline V gene, CDR1 is MNHEY and CDR2 is SVGAGI. In nucleotides, the CDR3 is TGTGCCAGCAGTCAACAATGGACAGGGACCTACGAGCAGTACTTC. This encodes CASSQQWTGTYEQYF.

The chain recombines TRBV5-1 with TRBJ2-1, with D possibly being TRBD1 (5 bases). V lost 0 bases, J lost 8 bases, and 15 bases lay in between. The length of the CDR3 is 15 residues. Germline CDR1 SGHRS, CDR2 YFSETQ. CDR3 sequence (DNA): TGCGCCAGCAGCTTGGTCGGGTATTGGGGCGATGAGCAGTTCTTC. Translating it yields CASSLVGYWGDEQFF.

Notes on this clone: The same CDR3 also results from other DNA sequences found in this sample. The rearrangement links TRBV29-1 to TRBJ1-1; D ambiguous. V lost 4 bases and J lost 2, with 8 bases in between. The CDR3 sequence is 12 residues long. The germline V gene encodes CDR1 SQVTM and CDR2 ANQGSEA. The DNA for the CDR3 is TGCAGCGTTGGGTGGGGAAACACTGAAGCTTTCTTT. Amino acids: CSVGWGNTEAFF.

This chain connects TRBV10-1 to TRBJ1-1; D is perhaps TRBD1 (5 bases). CDR1 is WNHNN and CDR2 is SYGVQD in the germline V gene (reference sequence). V gave up 2 bases and J gave up 8 bases, with 12 bases separating them. The length of the CDR3 is 13 residues. In DNA, the CDR3 is TGCGCCAGCAGTGAGGGAAATCGGGGGGAAGCTTTCTTT. This gives the protein CASSEGNRGEAFF.

This clone turned up a few times. Other DNA sequences in this sample translate to the same CDR3. The genes are TRBV7-9 and TRBJ1-5, with D perhaps matching TRBD1 (5 bases). V lost 2 bases and J lost 6, with 8 bases in between. The CDR3 loop spans 13 amino acids. Germline CDR1 is SEHNR and CDR2 is FQNEAQ (reference sequence). CDR3 sequence: CASSLQGGQPQHF. For the CDR3, the DNA is TGTGCCAGCAGCTTACAGGGAGGTCAGCCCCAGCATTTT.

This rearrangement joins TRBV5-1 to TRBJ2-5; 9 nucleotides agree with TRBD1. Germline lookup yields CDR1 SGHRS and CDR2 YFSETQ. The V gene end was trimmed by 0 bases and the J gene end by 1 base; junction bases not matched to a gene: 4. This CDR3 is built from 16 residues. CDR3: CASSLADRGTQETQYF. The CDR3 bases are TGCGCCAGCAGCTTGGCGGACAGGGGCACCCAAGAGACCCAGTACTTC.

The V and J genes are TRBV28 and TRBJ2-3; D is perhaps TRBD2 (6 bases). Trimming shortened V by 10 bases and J by 6 bases, and 20 bases separated the two germline ends. Germline CDR1 and CDR2: MDHEN and SYDVKM. CDR3 length: 14 residues. The CDR3: CAIGLPSPWDTQYF. The DNA of the CDR3 is TGTGCCATCGGACTACCGTCACCTTGGGATACGCAGTATTTT.

As to this clone: The same CDR3 can be traced to other DNA sequences in this sample. The chain carries TRBV5-4 and TRBJ1-3, with D unclear. CDR3 length: 14 amino acids. Germline-derived CDR1 and CDR2 are SGHNT and YYREEE (reference sequence). V was cut by 0 bases and J by 0 bases, with 4 bases left in between. The CDR3 loop is CASSLAGSGNTIYF. CDR3 coding DNA: TGTGCCAGCAGCTTGGCGGGCTCTGGAAACACCATATATTTT.

The chain joins TRBV6-6 to TRBJ2-7; TRBD1 matches 8 bases. The CDR3 runs 15 residues. The junction had 8 bases not matched to a gene; V was cut back by 6 bases and J by 1 base. Germline lookup yields CDR1 MNHNY and CDR2 SVGAGI (reference sequence). In DNA, the CDR3 is TGTGCCAGCAGGTCCTTGACAGGGGAGTCCTACGAGCAGTACTTC. Translated: CASRSLTGESYEQYF.

The chain recombines TRBV15 with TRBJ1-2; D possibly corresponds to TRBD1 (5 bases). CDR1 and CDR2 (germline): LNHNV, YYDKDF (reference sequence). This CDR3 spans 15 amino acids. Trimming removed 1 base at V and 0 bases at J, with 9 bases between. The CDR3 DNA follows: TGTGCCACCAGCAGAGCAGGGTGGCCTAACTATGGCTACACCTTC. Residues: CATSRAGWPNYGYTF.

The rearrangement joins TRBV6-5 to TRBJ2-1, with D perhaps TRBD2 (5 bases). The length of the CDR3 is 14 residues. Germline values: CDR1 MNHEY, CDR2 SVGAGI. V lost 6 bases and J lost 6, with 15 bases in between. CDR3 in DNA: TGTGCCAGCAGAGAGGGTTCCCGGCTCAATGAGCAGTTCTTC. It yields the protein CASREGSRLNEQFF.

This chain joins TRBV6-6 and TRBJ1-5; D uncertain. Germline CDR1 and CDR2: MNHNY and SVGAGI (reference sequence). Trimming shortened V by 5 bases and J by 7 bases, and 15 bases separated the two germline ends. CDR3 length: 14 residues. This chain's CDR3 is CASSAWGEGQPQHF. The CDR3 nucleotides are TGTGCCAGCAGTGCTTGGGGAGAAGGCCAGCCCCAGCATTTT.

The chain couples TRBV4-3 to TRBJ2-7; D gene ambiguous. The CDR3 totals 14 residues. Germline lookup yields CDR1 LGHNA and CDR2 YSLEER. With 0 bases removed from V and 2 bases from J, the gap between germline ends came to 8 bases. CDR3: CASSQETGAYEQYF. CDR3 coding DNA: TGCGCCAGCAGCCAAGAGACTGGAGCCTACGAGCAGTACTTC.

The chain uses TRBV9 and TRBJ1-4; TRBD1 matches at 9 bases. Germline V gene sequence: CDR1 SGDLS, CDR2 YYNGEE. This CDR3 region has 16 residues. The V segment lost 2 bases and the J segment 6 bases; nucleotides outside the gene matches: 8. The CDR3 DNA sequence: TGTGCCAGCAGCGTTTCACCGGGACAGGGACATGAAAAACTGTTTTTT. This encodes CASSVSPGQGHEKLFF.

This sequence joins TRBV4-3 and TRBJ2-3; 10 bases align to TRBD2. Germline loops: CDR1 LGHNA, CDR2 YSLEER. The CDR3 loop spans 20 amino acids. The V segment lost 3 bases and the J segment 3 bases; nucleotides outside the gene matches: 18. Here the CDR3 DNA reads TGCGCCAGCAGCCAGAGTTTGGGGACTGGGCTAGCGGGAGCTACAGATACGCAGTATTTT. Its translation: CASSQSLGTGLAGATDTQYF.

The V and J genes are TRBV28 and TRBJ2-5, with D possibly being TRBD2 (5 bases). Germline V gene data show CDR1 as MDHEN and CDR2 as SYDVKM. CDR3 length: 16 residues. Trimming pared 1 base from V and 5 bases from J, leaving 17 bases between. CDR3 DNA: TGTGCCAGCAGTTTATTGGCGGGCCCTGGTCGGGAGACCCAGTACTTC. Its translation is CASSLLAGPGRETQYF.

This sequence joins TRBV15 and TRBJ1-1; D not resolved. Trimming took off 1 base at V and 7 bases at J, with 7 bases between the two ends. CDR3 length: 12 amino acids. The germline gives CDR1 LNHNV, CDR2 YYDKDF (reference sequence). CDR3 loop: CATSRARYEAFF. As DNA, the CDR3 is TGTGCCACCAGCAGAGCACGGTATGAAGCTTTCTTT.

This sequence joins TRBV9 and TRBJ2-5; D is possibly TRBD2 (5 bases). Trimming shortened V by 4 bases and J by 3 bases, and 16 bases separated the two germline ends. The germline gives CDR1 SGDLS, CDR2 YYNGEE. The CDR3 covers 15 residues. CDR3 amino acids: CASSPRVGVEETQYF. Written as DNA, the CDR3 is TGTGCCAGCAGCCCTCGGGTGGGAGTGGAAGAGACCCAGTACTTC.

This chain connects TRBV9 to TRBJ2-1; 10 bases match TRBD2. Unmatched junction bases numbered 11, after V lost 4 bases and J lost 10 bases. Germline V CDR1 and CDR2: SGDLS, YYNGEE. CDR3 length: 15 residues. In nucleotides, the CDR3 is TGTGCCAGCAGCCGAGGAACTAGCGGGATGGGGGAGCAGTTCTTC. This codes for CASSRGTSGMGEQFF.

The rearrangement uses TRBV5-1 and TRBJ2-2, with D perhaps TRBD1 or TRBD2 (5 bases each). The CDR3 length is 16 residues. Germline assignment: CDR1 SGHRS and CDR2 YFSETQ. Between the trimmed V and J ends, which lost 6 bases and 0 bases, there was a span of 15 bases. The CDR3 DNA reads TGCGCCAGCACCCGGGACCCTACGCCGAACACCGGGGAGCTGTTTTTT. Translation: CASTRDPTPNTGELFF. Drawing the rest from reference TRBV5-1 and TRBJ2-2, the complete variable domain is KAGVTQTPRYLIKTRGQQVTLSCSPISGHRSVSWYQQTPGQGLQFLFEYFSETQRNKGNFPGRFSGRQFSNSRSEMNVSTLELGDSALYLCASTRDPTPNTGELFFGEGSRLTVL.

As regards this clone: In the same sample, other DNA sequences code for this CDR3. The chain couples TRBV30 to TRBJ2-3, with no clear D. From germline, CDR1 is GTSNPN and CDR2 SVGIG (reference sequence). This CDR3 region has 11 residues. V lost 4 bases and J lost 3, with 5 bases in between. The CDR3 loop reads CAWTETDTQYF. Here the CDR3 DNA reads TGTGCCTGGACGGAGACAGATACGCAGTATTTT.

Written as DNA, the CDR3 is TGCGCCAGCAGCTTATCCGGGGCGGTAATGAGGAATGAGCAGTTCTTC. As protein: CASSLSGAVMRNEQFF. The gene calls are TRBV5-1 and TRBJ2-1; either TRBD1 or TRBD2 may fit D (5 bases each). The CDR3 length is 16 residues. Trimming took 2 bases from V and 7 from J, leaving 19 bases between them. CDR1 and CDR2 from the germline V gene are SGHRS and YFSETQ.

The CDR3 loop is CSVRDRGGYGYTF. The CDR3 DNA reads TGCAGCGTTCGCGACAGGGGAGGCTATGGCTACACCTTC. The chain recombines TRBV29-1 with TRBJ1-2; 8 bases map to TRBD1. J lost 4 bases, V lost 5 bases, and 6 bases had no gene match. From germline, CDR1 is SQVTM and CDR2 ANQGSEA. The CDR3 sequence is 13 residues long.

V gene TRBV27 combines with J gene TRBJ2-3; 13 bases agree with TRBD2. Germline CDR1 MNHEY, CDR2 SMNVEV (reference sequence). Trimming at V came to 5 bases and at J to 4 bases, leaving 6 bases not matched to a gene. This CDR3 spans 16 amino acids. In DNA, the CDR3 is TGTGCCAGCAGTCTGGGACTAGCGGGATGGGCAGATACGCAGTATTTT. This encodes CASSLGLAGWADTQYF.

This clone was counted a few times. The same CDR3 is also encoded by other DNA sequences in this sample. V gene TRBV10-2 combines with J gene TRBJ1-1; D is undetermined. CDR1 WSHSY and CDR2 SAAADI come from the germline V gene. The CDR3 totals 11 residues. Trimming removed 7 bases from V and 1 base from J, with 4 bases in between. CDR3 bases: TGCGCCAGCACTTCGAACACTGAAGCTTTCTTT. Its translation: CASTSNTEAFF.